The 28 T cell receptor beta chains listed next were all sequenced from one sample in a study of Graves' ophthalmopathy and Graves' hyperthyroidism. From RNA, the CDR3 regions of TCR beta chains were amplified and sequenced. After a first-round RT-PCR with HTBI primers, a second-round multiplex PCR was run. TCRdb used MiXCR to reprocess the multiplex PCR reads, holding one entry per CDR3 protein. The sample records 300,000 or so distinct CDR3 sequences, about a sixth being singletons. The sequenced sample was peripheral blood. The receptors stem from an adult man with Graves' ophthalmopathy.

This clonotype was seen repeatedly, ten times or more. The CDR3 loop is CASSQEFPGGGNQPQHF. CDR3 in DNA: TGCGCCAGCAGCCAAGAGTTTCCAGGGGGCGGTAATCAGCCCCAGCATTTT. The chain combines TRBV4-1 with TRBJ1-5; 8 positions match TRBD1. The junction had 8 bases not matched to a gene; V was cut back by 0 bases and J by 4 bases. Germline CDR1 reads MGHRA; CDR2 reads YSYEKL. The CDR3 extends over 17 amino acids.

This clonotype was detected ten times or more. The chain recombines TRBV12-3 or TRBV12-4 with TRBJ1-1; a possible D gene is TRBD1 (5 bases). Trimming stripped 4 bases from V and 1 base from J, with 16 bases between. CDR3 length: 16 residues. The CDR3 here is CASSSLRQTSNTEAFF. The CDR3 region has the DNA TGTGCCAGCAGTTCCCTGAGACAGACCTCGAACACTGAAGCTTTCTTT.

This clonotype was found many times. The chain couples TRBV3-1 to TRBJ2-5, with TRBD2 matching over 10 bases. This CDR3 comprises 15 residues. After removal of 4 bases from V and 2 bases from J, the junction contained 4 bases not matched to a gene. CDR1 LGHDT and CDR2 YNNKEL come from the germline V gene (reference sequence). CDR3: CASSRSGGAQETQYF. The DNA for the CDR3 is TGTGCCAGCAGCCGCAGCGGGGGGGCGCAAGAGACCCAGTACTTC.

Many counts were recorded for this clonotype. J is TRBJ1-2 and V is TRBV28; D is possibly TRBD1 (6 bases). CDR1 and CDR2 (germline): MDHEN, SYDVKM. The CDR3 loop spans 12 amino acids. The V end lost 1 base, the J end lost 10 bases, and 10 bases lay between the germline ends. DNA of the CDR3: TGTGCCAGCAGTTTATCCCTGGGACACTACACCTTC. As protein: CASSLSLGHYTF.

The V gene is TRBV6-5, the J gene TRBJ2-7; D may be TRBD1 (6 bases). The CDR3 covers 12 residues. Germline V gene lookup returns CDR1 MNHEY and CDR2 SVGAGI. V lost 4 bases to trimming and J lost 6 bases, with 10 bases between them. The CDR3 DNA sequence: TGTGCCAGCAGTTCGCAGGGGACCGAGCAGTACTTC. The encoded protein is CASSSQGTEQYF.

This clonotype was detected ten times or more. This rearrangement joins TRBV6-5 to TRBJ2-7; no clear D. Germline V CDR1 and CDR2: MNHEY, SVGAGI. Trimming pared 2 bases from V and 2 bases from J, leaving 13 bases between. This CDR3 has 15 residues. The CDR3 is CASSYRRLTAYEQYF. The CDR3 bases are TGTGCCAGCAGTTACCGGCGGTTAACCGCCTACGAGCAGTACTTC.

This clonotype was seen many times. This chain links TRBV4-1 with TRBJ2-5, with 8 bases that match TRBD1. With V trimmed by 6 bases and J by 4 bases, 10 bases remained unmatched. The CDR3 totals 15 residues. Germline V lookup: CDR1 MGHRA, CDR2 YSYEKL. CDR3 nucleotides: TGCGCCAGCAGTCGAGGACAGGGAATTCGAGAGACCCAGTACTTC. It codes for CASSRGQGIRETQYF.

This clonotype was seen at least ten times. J is TRBJ1-2 and V is TRBV12-3 or TRBV12-4; D gene unclear. V was cut by 1 base and J by 5 bases, with 8 bases left in between. This CDR3 has 13 amino acids. The chain's CDR3 is CASSLEGVYGYTF. In DNA form, the CDR3 reads TGTGCCAGCAGTTTAGAGGGTGTGTATGGCTACACCTTC.

There are many counts of this clonotype. The conserved final phenylalanine or tryptophan is absent from the CDR3, which likely points to a read error. The V gene is TRBV19, the J gene TRBJ1-5; the match to TRBD1 covers 8 bases. This CDR3 contains 16 residues. Germline CDR1 LNHDA, CDR2 SQIVND (reference sequence). With 4 bases clipped from V and 6 bases from J, the junction kept 11 bases outside the gene matches. CDR3 residues: CASSNRDRLVRQPQHL. The CDR3 region has the DNA TGTGCCAGTAGTAACCGGGACAGGCTAGTCCGTCAGCCCCAGCATCTT.

CDR3 DNA: TGTGCCAGCAGTGAAGCGCGGGCGGGCAGGGGGGCAGAGACCCAGTACTTC. It codes for CASSEARAGRGAETQYF. This sequence joins TRBV6-1 and TRBJ2-5; D might be TRBD1 (7 bases). Trimming took off 0 bases at V and 4 bases at J, with 18 bases between the two ends. This CDR3 has 17 amino acids. Germline V gives CDR1 MNHNS, CDR2 SASEGT.

With respect to this clonotype: A read error is possible here, since a much larger clone lies one base away. The CDR3 region is CAGSLGMGGSSQETQYF. The DNA of the CDR3 is TGCGCCGGCAGCTTGGGTATGGGCGGGAGCTCCCAAGAGACCCAGTACTTC. The chain uses TRBV5-1 and TRBJ2-5; 7 bases align to TRBD2. This CDR3 has 17 amino acids. Germline V gene sequence: CDR1 SGHRS, CDR2 YFSETQ.

This clonotype showed up many times. A much more abundant neighbour one base away suggests this may be a read error. This rearrangement joins TRBV6-5 to TRBJ1-2; 8 bases agree with TRBD1. The CDR3 has 16 residues. Germline V lookup: CDR1 MNHEY, CDR2 SVGAGI. The CDR3 DNA follows: TGTGCCAGCAGTTACTCGTCCCAGGGGGCCGGGGGAGGCTACATCTTC. Protein sequence: CASSYSSQGAGGGYIF.

This clonotype has ten or more counts. V and J are TRBV6-2 or TRBV6-3 and TRBJ2-7; the D is unclear. Deletions cut 0 bases from V and 5 bases from J, with 14 bases between. CDR1 MNHEY and CDR2 SVGEGT come from the germline V gene. This CDR3 is built from 15 residues. CDR3 bases: TGTGCCAGCAGTTACTCGTCAATCGGTACCCACGAGCAGTACTTC. It codes for CASSYSSIGTHEQYF.

This clonotype came up many times. J is TRBJ1-2 and V is TRBV28, with D maybe TRBD1 (5 bases). The CDR3 length is 11 residues. The germline gives CDR1 MDHEN, CDR2 SYDVKM. V gave up 6 bases and J gave up 7 bases, with 9 bases separating them. CDR3 nucleotides: TGTGCCAGCAGGGGGACTGCTGGCTACACCTTC. This sequence encodes CASRGTAGYTF.

This clonotype was seen ten or more times. The chain recombines TRBV6-1 with TRBJ2-2; 7 nucleotides align to TRBD1. Trimming removed 6 bases from V and 5 bases from J; junction bases left unmatched: 9. Looked up from germline, CDR1 is MNHNS and CDR2 is SASEGT. This CDR3 has 15 amino acids. CDR3 bases: TGTGCCAGCAGAGAACAGGGGTCGGGGACCGGGGAGCTGTTTTTT. It specifies CASREQGSGTGELFF.

The chain joins TRBV6-5 to TRBJ2-7; 10 nucleotides match TRBD2. V shed 4 bases, J shed 5 bases, and the junction held 5 bases outside the gene matches. Germline V gives CDR1 MNHEY, CDR2 SVGAGI. The CDR3 runs 14 residues. For the CDR3, the DNA is TGTGCCAGCAGTTTCCTAGCGGGAGCCCACGAGCAGTACTTC. As protein: CASSFLAGAHEQYF.

Many counts were recorded for this clonotype. The chain has TRBV6-5 and TRBJ2-5, with a tentative D call TRBD2 (7 bases). Deletions cut 7 bases from V and 5 bases from J, with 17 bases between. Germline V gene lookup returns CDR1 MNHEY and CDR2 SVGAGI. The CDR3 contains 14 residues. The DNA for the CDR3 is TGTGCCAGCACCACGTGGGGGGGCGATGAGACCCAGTACTTC. This codes for CASTTWGGDETQYF.

At least ten counts were recorded for this clonotype. This rearrangement joins TRBV20-1 to TRBJ1-1; 7 nucleotides line up with TRBD1. CDR1 DFQATT and CDR2 SNEGSKA come from the germline V gene (reference sequence). The trim removed 0 bases at V and 0 bases at J, leaving 7 bases unmatched. The CDR3 consists of 16 residues. CDR3 region: CSARDLTTGMNTEAFF. The CDR3 DNA reads as TGCAGTGCTAGAGACCTCACGACAGGGATGAACACTGAAGCTTTCTTT.

This clonotype was observed at least ten times. The chain carries TRBV7-2 and TRBJ1-6; 8 bases map to TRBD1. Trimming removed 5 bases from V and 7 bases from J; junction bases left unmatched: 7. Per the germline V gene, CDR1 is SGHTA and CDR2 is FQGNSA. The length of the CDR3 is 15 residues. This chain's CDR3 is CASSGRDRTNSPLHF. In DNA, the CDR3 is TGTGCCAGCAGCGGCCGGGACAGGACAAATTCACCCCTCCACTTT.

The count of this clonotype is one. The chain uses TRBV5-1 and TRBJ1-2; D is undetermined. Germline CDR1 is SGHRS and CDR2 is YFSETQ. This CDR3 has 14 amino acids. Trimming stripped 4 bases from V and 4 bases from J, with 14 bases between. CDR3 coding DNA: TGCGCCAGCAGCAGGGAGGCGGACCGCTATGGCTACACCTTC. Translated, it gives CASSREADRYGYTF.

At least ten counts were recorded for this clonotype. V is TRBV6-1 and J is TRBJ1-1, with 10 bases aligning to TRBD1. The CDR3 consists of 15 residues. Looked up from germline, CDR1 is MNHNS and CDR2 is SASEGT. The ends lost 8 bases at V and 6 bases at J; junction bases unmatched: 12. CDR3 in amino acids: CASPPPPGQGSEAFF. The CDR3, as DNA: TGTGCCAGCCCCCCACCCCCGGGACAGGGGTCTGAAGCTTTCTTT.

The table lists this clonotype with many counts. The chain links TRBV5-6 to TRBJ2-7; D is perhaps TRBD1 (5 bases). Trimming removed 0 bases at V and 5 bases at J, with 15 bases between. Germline V gene sequence: CDR1 SGHDT, CDR2 YYEEEE. CDR3 length equals 15 residues. CDR3 in amino acids: CASSLVPGRIDEQYF. CDR3 bases: TGTGCCAGCAGCTTGGTCCCAGGGCGGATCGACGAGCAGTACTTC.

This chain links TRBV7-8 with TRBJ2-1; TRBD1 matches 8 bases. CDR1 is SGHVS, CDR2 FQNEAQ, per germline. CDR3 length: 15 amino acids. V was pared by 6 bases and J by 6 bases, with 10 bases of the junction left unmatched. CDR3 DNA: TGTGCCAGCAGGGCGGACAGGGTACGGGGCAATGAGCAGTTCTTC. This encodes CASRADRVRGNEQFF.

This clonotype was recorded many times. This chain links TRBV12-3 or TRBV12-4 with TRBJ2-7, with D maybe TRBD2 (6 bases). The CDR3 runs 14 residues. Trimming removed 3 bases at V and 5 bases at J, with 14 bases between. The CDR3 protein is CASSFRERLHEQYF. The CDR3 coding sequence is TGTGCCAGCAGTTTCCGGGAGAGGCTCCACGAGCAGTACTTC.

V is TRBV29-1 and J is TRBJ2-2; 8 nucleotides agree with TRBD1. Germline V gene data show CDR1 as SQVTM and CDR2 as ANQGSEA. With 5 bases clipped from V and 4 bases from J, the junction kept 0 bases outside the gene matches. There are 12 residues in the CDR3. The CDR3 is CSVTGGTGELFF. In DNA form, the CDR3 reads TGCAGCGTTACAGGGGGCACCGGGGAGCTGTTTTTT.

The chain combines TRBV12-3 or TRBV12-4 with TRBJ1-2; the D gene is possibly TRBD1 (6 bases). V lost 5 bases and J lost 1, with 11 bases in between. The CDR3 length is 14 residues. The CDR3 here is CASSQGTLNYGYTF. Written as DNA, the CDR3 is TGTGCCAGCAGTCAGGGGACACTTAACTATGGCTACACCTTC.

V is TRBV11-2 and J is TRBJ2-5; 8 bases are a match to TRBD1. Germline CDR1 reads SGHAT; CDR2 reads FQNNGV. The ends lost 4 bases at V and 4 bases at J; junction bases unmatched: 11. The length of the CDR3 is 16 residues. The CDR3 here is CASSSGQGRARETQYF. The CDR3 nucleotides read TGTGCCAGCAGCTCCGGACAGGGACGGGCGAGAGAGACCCAGTACTTC.

Many counts were recorded for this clonotype. The chain uses TRBV19 and TRBJ2-7; no reliable D call. The CDR3 is made up of 13 amino acids. The V gene's germline CDR1 is LNHDA and CDR2 SQIVND (reference sequence). V lost 4 bases, J lost 1 base, and 8 bases lay in between. This CDR3 is CASSRTKSYEQYF. The CDR3, as DNA: TGTGCCAGTAGTAGAACCAAGTCCTACGAGCAGTACTTC.